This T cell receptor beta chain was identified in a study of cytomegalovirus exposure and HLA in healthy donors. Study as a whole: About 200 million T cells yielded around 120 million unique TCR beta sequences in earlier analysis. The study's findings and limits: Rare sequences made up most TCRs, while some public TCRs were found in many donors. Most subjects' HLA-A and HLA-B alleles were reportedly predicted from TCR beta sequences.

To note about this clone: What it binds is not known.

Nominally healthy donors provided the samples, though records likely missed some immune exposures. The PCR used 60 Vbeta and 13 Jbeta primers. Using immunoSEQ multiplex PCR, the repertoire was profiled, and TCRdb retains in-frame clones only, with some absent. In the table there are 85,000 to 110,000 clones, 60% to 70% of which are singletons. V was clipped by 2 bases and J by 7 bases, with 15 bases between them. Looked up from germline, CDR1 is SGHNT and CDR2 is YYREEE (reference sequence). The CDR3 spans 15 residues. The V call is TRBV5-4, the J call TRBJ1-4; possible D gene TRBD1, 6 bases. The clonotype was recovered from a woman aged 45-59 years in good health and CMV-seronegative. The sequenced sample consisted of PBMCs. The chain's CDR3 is CASSFGGRIGEKLFF. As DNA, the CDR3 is TGTGCCAGCAGCTTCGGGGGGCGAATAGGTGAAAAACTGTTTTTT.